Below, 14 T cell receptor beta chains from the same sample are listed, as sequenced in a study of blood T cell repertoires in COVID-19 (dated by TCRdb to between 2020 and 2021). The library was produced with the immunoSEQ multiplex PCR assay. Not all clones reach the TCRdb copy of this immuneACCESS table, which keeps in-frame sequences only. Checked studies attribute under half of the gap to unresolved V genes and leave the rest unexplained. This sample gives some 150,000 clones in total; roughly 85% of them show up just once. The ten largest account for around 8% of the sample. Material for sequencing was peripheral blood. Receptors originate from a woman aged 60-75 years with COVID-19, enrolled during active disease.

This clone appeared a few times. The CDR3 loop reads CATSDYDSTGMNTEAFF. As DNA, the CDR3 is TGTGCCACCAGTGATTATGACTCGACAGGGATGAACACTGAAGCTTTCTTT. The genes are TRBV24-1 and TRBJ1-1; TRBD1 agrees at 7 bases. The J segment lost 0 bases and the V segment lost 2 bases, leaving 8 bases of the junction unmatched. Looked up from germline, CDR1 is KGHDR and CDR2 is SFDVKD. The CDR3 is 17 residues long.

This chain links TRBV9 with TRBJ2-2, with D tentatively TRBD2 (5 bases). CDR3 size: 11 residues. Germline values: CDR1 SGDLS, CDR2 YYNGEE. The V end was cut by 6 bases, the J end by 6 bases, with 6 bases between. CDR3 DNA: TGTGCCAGCATGGGAGCCGGGGAGCTGTTTTTT. Its protein is CASMGAGELFF.

The chain couples TRBV5-1 to TRBJ1-1, with D perhaps matching TRBD1 (6 bases). The V gene lost 3 bases and the J gene lost 6 bases, with 12 bases spanning the gap. This CDR3 has 13 amino acids. Germline CDR1 and CDR2: SGHRS and YFSETQ. The CDR3: CASSSEQGPEAFF. The CDR3 DNA reads TGCGCCAGCAGCTCCGAACAGGGCCCTGAAGCTTTCTTT.

The chain has TRBV11-1 and TRBJ2-1; the match to TRBD2 covers 12 bases. From germline, CDR1 is SGHAT and CDR2 FQDESV (reference sequence). V shed 1 base, J shed 5 bases, and the junction held 0 bases outside the gene matches. The CDR3 runs to 15 residues. In nucleotides, the CDR3 is TGTGCCAGCAGCTTAGGGACTAGCGGGAACAATGAGCAGTTCTTC. The encoded protein is CASSLGTSGNNEQFF.

The chain recombines TRBV7-3 with TRBJ2-7; possibly TRBD1 for D (6 bases). Germline CDR1 reads SGHTA; CDR2 reads FQGTGA. Trimming stripped 2 bases from V and 9 bases from J, with 17 bases between. CDR3 length: 14 amino acids. Here the CDR3 reads CASSLGGRHAGQYF. For the CDR3, the DNA is TGTGCCAGCAGCTTAGGGGGCCGTCACGCGGGGCAGTACTTC.

The rearrangement links TRBV29-1 to TRBJ1-2; D is ambiguous. The length of the CDR3 is 14 residues. Per germline, CDR1 SQVTM and CDR2 ANQGSEA. The V end lost 8 bases, the J end lost 4 bases, and 20 bases lay between the germline ends. CDR3 region: CSIRDVGVGYGYTF. In DNA form, the CDR3 reads TGCAGCATCCGGGATGTCGGGGTGGGCTATGGCTACACCTTC.

The chain has TRBV15 and TRBJ2-1; 8 bases line up with TRBD2. Germline lookup yields CDR1 LNHNV and CDR2 YYDKDF (reference sequence). The CDR3 consists of 13 residues. V was clipped by 2 bases and J by 14 bases; unmatched bases: 8. The CDR3 reads CATSRSRGGQEFF. The CDR3 DNA follows: TGTGCCACCAGCAGATCCCGGGGGGGCCAGGAGTTCTTC.

The chain couples TRBV20-1 to TRBJ2-3; D may be TRBD2 (6 bases). Germline V gene lookup returns CDR1 DFQATT and CDR2 SNEGSKA (reference sequence). Trimming shortened V by 3 bases and J by 2 bases, and 9 bases separated the two germline ends. The CDR3 totals 13 residues. Here the CDR3 DNA reads TGCAGTGCTAGTTGGGGGGACACAGATACGCAGTATTTT. It specifies CSASWGDTDTQYF.

This sequence joins TRBV7-9 and TRBJ2-3, with 9 bases identical to TRBD1. J was trimmed by 4 bases and V by 11 bases; bases with no gene match: 4. CDR3 length equals 12 residues. Germline V gives CDR1 SEHNR, CDR2 FQNEAQ (reference sequence). The CDR3 region is CALDRGADTQYF. As DNA, the CDR3 is TGTGCCCTGGACAGGGGTGCAGATACGCAGTATTTT.

The chain uses TRBV27 and TRBJ1-1; 9 nucleotides match TRBD1. The CDR3 totals 16 residues. J was trimmed by 3 bases and V by 6 bases; bases with no gene match: 11. From germline, CDR1 is MNHEY and CDR2 SMNVEV (reference sequence). The CDR3: CASSDRGVISHTEAFF. The CDR3 DNA follows: TGTGCCAGCAGCGACAGGGGGGTAATCTCCCACACTGAAGCTTTCTTT.

V and J are TRBV12-5 and TRBJ1-2; the match to TRBD1 covers 8 bases. In germline, CDR1 is LGHNT, CDR2 FRNRAP. Trimming at V came to 7 bases and at J to 6 bases, leaving 7 bases not matched to a gene. CDR3 size: 13 residues. DNA of the CDR3: TGTGCTAGTGACGACTCACAGGGGGATGGCTACACCTTC. It translates to CASDDSQGDGYTF. The whole variable domain, filled in from reference TRBV12-5 and TRBJ1-2, reads DARVTQTPRHKVTEMGQEVTMRCQPILGHNTVFWYRQTMMQGLELLAYFRNRAPLDDSGMPKDRFSAEMPDATLATLKIQPSEPRDSAVYFCASDDSQGDGYTFGSGTRLTVV.

This clone was counted only a few times. The V call is TRBV4-2, the J call TRBJ2-7, with D possibly TRBD1 on 5 matching bases. The CDR3 sequence is 12 residues long. Trimming stripped 5 bases from V and 1 base from J, with 6 bases between. Germline assignment: CDR1 LGHNA and CDR2 YNFKEQ. The DNA of the CDR3 is TGTGCCAGCAGCTCAGGGTCCTACGAGCAGTACTTC. Protein sequence: CASSSGSYEQYF.

The V call is TRBV4-1, the J call TRBJ1-2; D not resolved. CDR1 is MGHRA and CDR2 is YSYEKL in the germline V gene. V was cut by 1 base and J by 2 bases, with 8 bases left in between. The CDR3 is made up of 14 amino acids. CDR3 sequence reads: CASSQVGQNYGYTF. The CDR3 DNA reads TGCGCCAGCAGCCAAGTTGGCCAGAACTATGGCTACACCTTC.

CDR3 coding DNA: TGTGCCAGCAGCTCCGGGTCCACAGGGTTGAATTCACCCCTCCACTTT. Its translation: CASSSGSTGLNSPLHF. This sequence joins TRBV5-4 and TRBJ1-6, with D possibly TRBD1 on 6 matching bases. V dropped 3 bases and J dropped 7 bases, with 17 bases sitting between them. Germline V gene sequence: CDR1 SGHNT, CDR2 YYREEE (reference sequence). This CDR3 is built from 16 residues.